The clone carrying this TCR beta chain came up a few times. Its antigen is not identified. The sample is drawn from a study of OX40 agonist ivuxolimab in advanced cancers. Study as a whole: Every 2 weeks, ivuxolimab was infused into the patients intravenously at between 0.01 and 10 mg/kg. Notes on the study in general: The study observed clonal expansion of CD4+ and CD8+ blood T cells by week 6 at 0.1 to 3.0 mg/kg.

Losses at the gene ends were 4 bases for V and 5 bases for J; bases not matched to a gene: 10. The CDR3 is 15 amino acids. Germline V gene data show CDR1 as SGHRS and CDR2 as YFSETQ. Measured with immunoSEQ multiplex PCR; TCRdb has only the in-frame clones, and not every one. The top ten hold approximately 2.5% of the sample, which has 55,000 to 90,000 clones, just over 85% seen once. This receptor was taken from an adult with an advanced solid tumor such as melanoma, head and neck, liver or kidney cancer. The sequencing used CD4+ or CD8+ T cells sorted from blood, collected in a trial of the OX40 agonist ivuxolimab. The V call is TRBV5-1, the J call TRBJ2-7, with 9 bases fitting TRBD1. Here the CDR3 reads CASSPPRDRVHEQYF. The CDR3 DNA is TGCGCCAGCAGCCCGCCCCGGGACAGGGTCCACGAGCAGTACTTC.